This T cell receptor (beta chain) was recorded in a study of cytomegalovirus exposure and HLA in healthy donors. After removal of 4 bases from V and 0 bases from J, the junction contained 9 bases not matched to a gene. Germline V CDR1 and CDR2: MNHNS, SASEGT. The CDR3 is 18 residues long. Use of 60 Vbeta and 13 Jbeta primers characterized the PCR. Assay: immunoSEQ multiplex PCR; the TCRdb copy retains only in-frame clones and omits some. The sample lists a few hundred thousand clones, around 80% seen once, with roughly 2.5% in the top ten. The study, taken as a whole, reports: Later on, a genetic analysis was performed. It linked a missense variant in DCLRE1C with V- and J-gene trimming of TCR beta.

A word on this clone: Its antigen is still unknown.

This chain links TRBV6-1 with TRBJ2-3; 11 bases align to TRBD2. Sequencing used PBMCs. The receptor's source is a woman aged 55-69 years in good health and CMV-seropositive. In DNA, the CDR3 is TGTGCCAGCAGTGCTCTAGCGGGGGGTCCCCCTAGCACAGATACGCAGTATTTT. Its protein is CASSALAGGPPSTDTQYF.